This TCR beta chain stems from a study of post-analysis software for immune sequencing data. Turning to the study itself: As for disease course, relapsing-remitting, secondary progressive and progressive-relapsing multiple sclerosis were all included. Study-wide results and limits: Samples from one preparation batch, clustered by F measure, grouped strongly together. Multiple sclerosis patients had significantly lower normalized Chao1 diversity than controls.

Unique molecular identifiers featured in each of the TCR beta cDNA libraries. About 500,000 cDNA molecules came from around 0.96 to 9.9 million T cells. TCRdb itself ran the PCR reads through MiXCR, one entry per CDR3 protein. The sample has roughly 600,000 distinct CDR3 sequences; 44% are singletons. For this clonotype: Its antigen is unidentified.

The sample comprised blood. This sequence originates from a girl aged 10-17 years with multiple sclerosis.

The CDR3 DNA follows: TGTGCCAGCAGCTTTGGACTAGCGGAAAACATTCAGTACTTC. Amino acid sequence: CASSFGLAENIQYF. J is TRBJ2-4 and V is TRBV7-8; TRBD2 aligns across 10 bases. V trimming: 3 bases; J trimming: 5 bases; junction bases outside the gene matches: 1. CDR3 length equals 14 residues. Looked up from germline, CDR1 is SGHVS and CDR2 is FQNEAQ.